These 17 T cell receptor beta chains share one sample of origin, sequenced in a study of radiotherapy plus CTLA-4 blockade in lung cancer. Sequencing used immunoSEQ multiplex PCR; TCRdb keeps in-frame clones, though not all of them. Among around 130,000 clones, 85% to 90% were seen once, and the ten largest hold under 8%. The sequencing used peripheral blood, collected from a patient treated with radiotherapy plus ipilimumab. Receptors were obtained from a human donor with non-small cell lung cancer that progressed on radiotherapy plus ipilimumab.

This clone is labeled medium-sized. The same CDR3 is also encoded by other DNA sequences in this sample. The rearrangement joins TRBV30 to TRBJ2-4, with 9 bases lining up with TRBD1. Unmatched junction bases numbered 8, after V lost 0 bases and J lost 8 bases. CDR1 and CDR2 (germline): GTSNPN, SVGIG (reference sequence). This CDR3 is 15 amino acids long. The CDR3 sequence is CAWSVLTTGGDIQYF. As DNA, the CDR3 is TGTGCCTGGAGTGTACTCACGACAGGGGGGGACATTCAGTACTTC.

V gene TRBV7-8 combines with J gene TRBJ2-5; possibly TRBD2 for D (6 bases). In germline, CDR1 is SGHVS, CDR2 FQNEAQ. Trimming left V 3 bases short and J 2 bases short, with 13 bases between. CDR3 size: 15 residues. The CDR3 DNA reads TGTGCCAGCAGCTTGACCGGGACTTTACAAGAGACCCAGTACTTC. It encodes CASSLTGTLQETQYF.

The V call is TRBV7-6, the J call TRBJ2-3; 9 positions match TRBD1. The CDR3 runs to 17 residues. CDR1 is SGHVS, CDR2 FNYEAQ, per germline. With 8 bases clipped from V and 2 bases from J, the junction kept 14 bases outside the gene matches. CDR3 loop: CASSYLGGQGATDTQYF. The CDR3 DNA is TGTGCCAGCTCGTACCTAGGGGGACAGGGAGCCACAGATACGCAGTATTTT.

This chain links TRBV6-1 with TRBJ2-1; the match to TRBD2 covers 9 bases. The length of the CDR3 is 16 residues. Looked up from germline, CDR1 is MNHNS and CDR2 is SASEGT. The V segment lost 0 bases and the J segment 6 bases; nucleotides outside the gene matches: 6. As DNA, the CDR3 is TGTGCCAGCAGTGAAGCGCTGGGACTAGCCGTCAATGAGCAGTTCTTC. Translated, it gives CASSEALGLAVNEQFF.

This clone occurred a few times. The rearrangement links TRBV19 to TRBJ2-3; possibly TRBD2 for D (6 bases). V was clipped by 8 bases and J by 0 bases, with 18 bases between them. The CDR3 contains 16 residues. CDR1 and CDR2 from the germline V gene are LNHDA and SQIVND (reference sequence). The CDR3 loop is CASRRSDSGSTDTQYF. The CDR3 DNA follows: TGTGCCAGTCGGCGTTCCGATAGCGGCAGCACAGATACGCAGTATTTT.

The table lists this clone with a count of one. The chain combines TRBV5-4 with TRBJ2-1, with 9 bases lining up with TRBD2. Trimming at V came to 4 bases and at J to 1 base, leaving 3 bases not matched to a gene. The length of the CDR3 is 15 residues. Germline V lookup: CDR1 SGHNT, CDR2 YYREEE (reference sequence). CDR3 coding DNA: TGTGCCAGCAGCGAGACTAGCGGATCCTACAATGAGCAGTTCTTC. Protein: CASSETSGSYNEQFF.

This rearrangement joins TRBV5-1 to TRBJ2-2; unclear D gene. This CDR3 is 15 amino acids long. Trimming shortened V by 4 bases and J by 7 bases, and 17 bases separated the two germline ends. Germline V gives CDR1 SGHRS, CDR2 YFSETQ. The chain's CDR3 is CASSLPSVISGELFF. CDR3 in DNA: TGCGCCAGCAGCCTCCCATCGGTGATCAGCGGGGAGCTGTTTTTT.

This chain connects TRBV19 to TRBJ1-3; 8 nucleotides align to TRBD1. This CDR3 spans 14 amino acids. Germline V gene sequence: CDR1 LNHDA, CDR2 SQIVND (reference sequence). Losses at the gene ends were 6 bases for V and 3 bases for J; bases not matched to a gene: 4. CDR3 DNA sequence: TGTGCCAGTAGCCGGACAGGGCTTGGAAACACCATATATTTT. It encodes CASSRTGLGNTIYF.

The rearrangement joins TRBV4-1 to TRBJ2-1, with D unclear. This CDR3 region has 15 residues. V was cut by 0 bases and J by 0 bases, with 6 bases left in between. Germline V gene lookup returns CDR1 MGHRA and CDR2 YSYEKL. The CDR3: CASSQEGISYNEQFF. CDR3 nucleotide sequence: TGCGCCAGCAGCCAAGAAGGTATCTCCTACAATGAGCAGTTCTTC.

This chain's CDR3 is CASTGGEGCGYTF. The CDR3 DNA reads TGTGCCAGCACGGGGGGTGAGGGGTGTGGCTACACCTTC. The J gene is TRBJ1-2, the V gene TRBV2, with TRBD1 as a possible D gene (5 bases). Germline assignment: CDR1 SNHLY and CDR2 FYNNEI. The CDR3 contains 13 residues. V lost 7 bases and J lost 7, with 16 bases in between.

The chain joins TRBV6-1 to TRBJ1-2; D gene unclear. CDR1 MNHNS and CDR2 SASEGT come from the germline V gene. Trimming removed 3 bases at V and 0 bases at J, with 8 bases between. This CDR3 comprises 14 residues. The CDR3: CASSENPTNYGYTF. CDR3 bases: TGTGCCAGCAGTGAGAACCCTACTAACTATGGCTACACCTTC.

The gene calls are TRBV27 and TRBJ1-2; tentatively, D is TRBD1 (6 bases). There are 16 residues in the CDR3. The V gene lost 0 bases and the J gene lost 4 bases, with 15 bases spanning the gap. Per the germline V gene, CDR1 is MNHEY and CDR2 is SMNVEV (reference sequence). The chain's CDR3 is CASSLSQGGGGYGYTF. In DNA form, the CDR3 reads TGTGCCAGCAGTTTATCGCAAGGGGGGGGTGGCTATGGCTACACCTTC.

The rearrangement links TRBV30 to TRBJ1-4, with a possible D match to TRBD1 (5 bases). The germline V gene encodes CDR1 GTSNPN and CDR2 SVGIG (reference sequence). Trimming took off 4 bases at V and 8 bases at J, with 11 bases between the two ends. The CDR3 contains 12 residues. The CDR3 DNA reads TGTGCCTGGACACCCAGGGCCGAAAAACTGTTTTTT. It specifies CAWTPRAEKLFF.

The V gene is TRBV5-6, the J gene TRBJ1-1; D call uncertain. The V gene's germline CDR1 is SGHDT and CDR2 YYEEEE. V shed 2 bases and J shed 7 bases, with 18 bases lying between them. CDR3 length: 15 residues. CDR3 protein: CASSFGPGGYFEAFF. The DNA for the CDR3 is TGTGCCAGCAGCTTTGGTCCGGGTGGGTACTTTGAAGCTTTCTTT.

The V gene is TRBV5-1, the J gene TRBJ2-5; D remains ambiguous. The germline V and J ends were trimmed by 0 bases and 5 bases, with 14 bases remaining between them. There are 15 residues in the CDR3. Germline loops: CDR1 SGHRS, CDR2 YFSETQ. The CDR3 sequence: CASSLGHSTPETQYF. Written as DNA, the CDR3 is TGCGCCAGCAGCTTGGGCCACAGCACTCCCGAGACCCAGTACTTC.

The V call is TRBV2, the J call TRBJ2-1, with D possibly TRBD2 on 6 matching bases. Per the germline V gene, CDR1 is SNHLY and CDR2 is FYNNEI. This CDR3 contains 17 residues. The V and J ends lost 6 bases and 4 bases respectively, with 22 bases between them. The DNA for the CDR3 is TGTGCCAGCAGCGCCAACCCTGGGGGAGGCCCTTACAATGAGCAGTTCTTC. This sequence encodes CASSANPGGGPYNEQFF.

This chain uses TRBV18 with TRBJ2-1, with D perhaps given as TRBD1 or TRBD2 (5 bases each). V was cut by 2 bases and J by 0 bases, with 8 bases left in between. The CDR3 has 15 amino acids. Looked up from germline, CDR1 is KGHSH and CDR2 is LQKENI. CDR3 protein: CASSPMRGSYNEQFF. In DNA, the CDR3 is TGTGCCAGCTCACCAATGAGGGGCTCCTACAATGAGCAGTTCTTC.